One and the same sample provided the 20 T cell receptor beta chains below, sequenced in a study of breast tumors, draining lymph nodes, adjacent tissues. TCRdb re-called the multiplex PCR reads through MiXCR, storing one row per CDR3 protein. The sample lists about 180,000 distinct CDR3 sequences; 30% to 35% were seen once. The lymph nodes were axillary draining lymph nodes from breast cancer patients. The sample consisted of axillary lymph node tissue. The source of these receptors is a female donor with breast cancer. Some clones in this sample may be carry-over from other donors' samples.

The gene calls are TRBV20-1 and TRBJ1-6; D perhaps matches TRBD1 (6 bases). The CDR3 runs 14 residues. Germline values: CDR1 DFQATT, CDR2 SNEGSKA (reference sequence). V was pared by 1 base and J by 8 bases, with 12 bases between. The CDR3 coding sequence is TGCAGTGCTAGAGCGGGACACCGCGATTCACCCCTCCACTTT. Encoded protein: CSARAGHRDSPLHF.

Regarding this clonotype: Given a much more abundant clone one base away, this may be a read error. The genes are TRBV30 and TRBJ2-7; the match to TRBD2 covers 7 bases. With 5 bases clipped from V and 3 bases from J, the junction kept 10 bases outside the gene matches. Germline V gene lookup returns CDR1 GTSNPN and CDR2 SVGIG (reference sequence). The length of the CDR3 is 14 residues. The CDR3 DNA follows: TGTGCCTGGGACCGGGCTAGCGGACTCTACGAGCAGTACTTC. Protein product: CAWDRASGLYEQYF.

The chain joins TRBV19 to TRBJ1-2, with 10 bases aligning to TRBD1. Trimming at V came to 6 bases and at J to 2 bases, leaving 6 bases not matched to a gene. The CDR3 consists of 15 residues. Germline lookup yields CDR1 LNHDA and CDR2 SQIVND (reference sequence). The CDR3 coding sequence is TGTGCCAGTAGGAAAAAGGGACAGGGGAACTATGGCTACACCTTC. This sequence encodes CASRKKGQGNYGYTF.

This clonotype occurred many times. The chain uses TRBV9 and TRBJ2-7; TRBD1 agrees at 12 bases. This CDR3 spans 14 amino acids. CDR1 SGDLS and CDR2 YYNGEE come from the germline V gene. V lost 3 bases, J lost 6 bases, and 4 bases stayed unmatched. The CDR3 region is CASSERDRGREQYF. For the CDR3, the DNA is TGTGCCAGCAGCGAGAGGGACAGGGGGCGCGAGCAGTACTTC.

A word on this clonotype: A much more abundant neighbour one base away suggests this may be a read error. The CDR3 spells CASSGPRGTERFF. The DNA of the CDR3 is TGTGCCAGCAGTGGGCCTAGGGGCACTGAGCGGTTCTTC. V is TRBV7-6 and J is TRBJ2-1, with D maybe TRBD1 (5 bases). This CDR3 is built from 13 residues. Looked up from germline, CDR1 is SGHVS and CDR2 is FNYEAQ.

This clonotype was recorded at least ten times. This rearrangement joins TRBV24-1 to TRBJ2-1; possibly TRBD1 or TRBD2 for D (5 bases each). The CDR3 is made up of 13 amino acids. V lost 2 bases and J 7 bases, leaving 8 bases between the germline ends. CDR1 is KGHDR and CDR2 is SFDVKD in the germline V gene. CDR3 protein: CATSDWDLNEQFF. The CDR3 DNA follows: TGTGCCACCAGTGATTGGGACCTTAATGAGCAGTTCTTC.

This chain joins TRBV7-8 and TRBJ2-1; the match to TRBD2 covers 12 bases. The V segment lost 2 bases and the J segment 15 bases; nucleotides outside the gene matches: 17. CDR1 and CDR2 (germline): SGHVS, FQNEAQ. The CDR3 contains 17 residues. In DNA, the CDR3 is TGTGCCAGCAGCTTAAATTCTGCGCTAGCGGGAGGGAATCAGCGGTTCTTC. This gives the protein CASSLNSALAGGNQRFF.

This clonotype was counted at least ten times. The DNA of the CDR3 is TGTGCCAGCAGTTACTCGGGATTCTATAGCAATCAGCCCCAGCATTTT. This codes for CASSYSGFYSNQPQHF. The rearrangement links TRBV6-6 to TRBJ1-5; D gene uncertain. V was trimmed by 0 bases and J by 0 bases, leaving 9 bases between them. Germline-derived CDR1 and CDR2 are MNHNY and SVGAGI (reference sequence). The CDR3 contains 16 residues.

This clonotype was seen repeatedly, ten times or more. V and J are TRBV29-1 and TRBJ1-4; D is unclear. The CDR3 extends over 13 amino acids. Germline assignment: CDR1 SQVTM and CDR2 ANQGSEA. V lost 4 bases, J lost 8 bases, and 14 bases lay in between. This CDR3 is CSVALTIGEKLFF. Written as DNA, the CDR3 is TGCAGCGTTGCCCTCACCATAGGGGAAAAACTGTTTTTT.

At least ten counts were recorded for this clonotype. This chain connects TRBV2 to TRBJ1-6; 9 positions agree with TRBD1. Germline CDR1 reads SNHLY; CDR2 reads FYNNEI. The CDR3 extends over 14 amino acids. With V trimmed by 7 bases and J by 7 bases, 5 bases remained unmatched. For the CDR3, the DNA is TGTGCCAGCAAACCGGACAGGGGCAATTCACCCCTCCACTTT. It is translated as CASKPDRGNSPLHF.

The chain links TRBV5-6 to TRBJ2-6; D possibly corresponds to TRBD2 (6 bases). This CDR3 comprises 13 residues. Germline lookup yields CDR1 SGHDT and CDR2 YYEEEE. Trimming cost V 8 bases and J 3 bases, with 9 bases left between them. CDR3 loop: CASWGGGANVLTF. CDR3 nucleotide sequence: TGTGCCAGTTGGGGAGGTGGGGCCAACGTCCTGACTTTC.

Worth noting for this clonotype: This may be a read error: a much more frequent sequence differs by one nucleotide. This chain joins TRBV20-1 and TRBJ2-3; D is unclear. Trimming removed 4 bases from V and 6 bases from J, with 11 bases in between. This CDR3 is 12 amino acids long. Germline loops: CDR1 DFQATT, CDR2 SNEGSKA (reference sequence). The CDR3 loop reads CSAINVGDTQYF. The CDR3 region has the DNA TGCAGTGCTATCAACGTGGGGGATACGCAGTATTTT.

A note on this clonotype: This sequence may be a read error, since a much larger clone differs from it by one base. The V gene is TRBV11-2, the J gene TRBJ2-7; D not certain. This CDR3 is 13 amino acids long. Germline CDR1 is SGHAT and CDR2 is FQNNGV. CDR3 DNA sequence: TGTGCCAACAGCTTAGGCCCCTCCTACGAGCAGTACTTC. This encodes CANSLGPSYEQYF.

This clonotype was seen ten or more times. The DNA for the CDR3 is TGTGCCAGCAGCTTAAGGGCCGGGCCCTCGAGCGTAGGGGCCGGGGAGCTGTTTTTT. Amino acid sequence: CASSLRAGPSSVGAGELFF. The chain recombines TRBV7-3 with TRBJ2-2; weak D call: TRBD1 (5 bases). From germline, CDR1 is SGHTA and CDR2 FQGTGA. Trimming took 1 base from V and 6 from J, leaving 24 bases between them. This CDR3 has 19 residues.

The chain carries TRBV12-3 or TRBV12-4 and TRBJ1-6, with D maybe TRBD1 (5 bases). Trimming pared 6 bases from V and 10 bases from J, leaving 16 bases between. The CDR3 is 14 amino acids. This chain's CDR3 is CASRLGTARSPLHF. The DNA for the CDR3 is TGTGCCAGCAGGCTCGGGACCGCACGATCACCCCTCCACTTT.

This clonotype was counted ten times or more. The chain joins TRBV12-3 or TRBV12-4 to TRBJ1-6, with TRBD1 as a possible D gene (5 bases). With 6 bases removed from V and 6 bases from J, the gap between germline ends came to 9 bases. This CDR3 has 13 residues. The CDR3 nucleotides read TGTGCCAGCAGAAGGGGCATTAATTCACCCCTCCACTTT. The encoded protein is CASRRGINSPLHF.

Comments on this clonotype: This could be a read error, since a much larger clone is one nucleotide away. The chain joins TRBV12-3 or TRBV12-4 to TRBJ2-1; 12 bases match TRBD2. The CDR3 is 16 amino acids. CDR3 loop: CASTQTSGRVITEQLF. The CDR3 DNA reads as TGTGCCAGCACCCAGACTAGCGGGAGAGTGATCACCGAGCAGCTCTTC.

There are many counts of this clonotype. The gene calls are TRBV7-9 and TRBJ2-3; 10 bases agree with TRBD2. With 6 bases clipped from V and 2 bases from J, the junction kept 5 bases outside the gene matches. Germline values: CDR1 SEHNR, CDR2 FQNEAQ (reference sequence). The CDR3 sequence is 15 residues long. The CDR3 DNA reads TGTGCCAGCAGTTTGGGACTAGCGAACACAGATACGCAGTATTTT. Its translation: CASSLGLANTDTQYF.

V is TRBV19 and J is TRBJ1-2; TRBD1 aligns across 9 bases. Looked up from germline, CDR1 is LNHDA and CDR2 is SQIVND (reference sequence). V was clipped by 6 bases and J by 4 bases; unmatched bases: 12. The length of the CDR3 is 16 residues. The CDR3 reads CASSILPGQGPYGYTF. The CDR3 nucleotides read TGTGCCAGTAGCATACTCCCGGGACAGGGACCCTATGGCTACACCTTC.

This clonotype came up many times. This rearrangement joins TRBV6-1 to TRBJ1-2; perhaps TRBD1 as D (5 bases). In germline, CDR1 is MNHNS, CDR2 SASEGT. The CDR3 extends over 15 amino acids. With 0 bases removed from V and 4 bases from J, the gap between germline ends came to 12 bases. The CDR3 region is CASSEALQGSYGYTF. DNA of the CDR3: TGTGCCAGCAGTGAAGCGCTTCAGGGATCCTATGGCTACACCTTC.